This T cell receptor (beta chain) was recovered during a study of cytomegalovirus exposure and HLA in healthy donors. About the research overall: Out of approximately 400 genotyped donors, roughly 78% belonged to the Caucasian-associated ancestry cluster.

PCR primers comprised 60 Vbeta and 13 Jbeta primers. Sequencing used immunoSEQ multiplex PCR; TCRdb keeps in-frame clones, though not all of them. This sample has 85,000 to 95,000 clones, with 74% found just once. Study-wide points: Earlier analysis found most TCR beta V segments productive about 90% or about 30% of the time. As confirmed in vitro, a few CMV-associated chains were specific for CMV antigens.

Worth noting for this clone: Its matching antigen is unknown.

Sampled while nominally healthy, donors likely had unrecorded immune exposures. The sequenced material came from PBMCs. The TCR sequence derives from a man aged 25-45 years in good health and CMV-seropositive.

For the CDR3, the DNA is TGTGCCAGTAGTACAACGACTAGCGGGGACGGTAATGAGCAGTTCTTC. Protein sequence: CASSTTTSGDGNEQFF. The V gene is TRBV19, the J gene TRBJ2-1; 11 bases line up with TRBD2. There are 16 residues in the CDR3. Germline values: CDR1 LNHDA, CDR2 SQIVND (reference sequence). J gave up 7 bases and V 4 bases, and 9 bases lay outside the gene matches.